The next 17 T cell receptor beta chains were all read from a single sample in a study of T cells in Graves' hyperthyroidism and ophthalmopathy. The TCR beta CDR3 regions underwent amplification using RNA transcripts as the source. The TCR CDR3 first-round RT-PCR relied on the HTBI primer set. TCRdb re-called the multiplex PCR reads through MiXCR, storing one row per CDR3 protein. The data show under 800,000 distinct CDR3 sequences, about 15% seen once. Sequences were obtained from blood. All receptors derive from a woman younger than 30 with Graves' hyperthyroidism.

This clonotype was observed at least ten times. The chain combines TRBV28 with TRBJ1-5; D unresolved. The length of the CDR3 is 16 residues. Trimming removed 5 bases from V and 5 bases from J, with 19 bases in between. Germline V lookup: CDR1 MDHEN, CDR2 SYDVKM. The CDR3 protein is CASSPRYRDGDQPQHF. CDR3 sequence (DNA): TGTGCCAGCAGTCCAAGATACCGCGACGGAGATCAGCCCCAGCATTTT.

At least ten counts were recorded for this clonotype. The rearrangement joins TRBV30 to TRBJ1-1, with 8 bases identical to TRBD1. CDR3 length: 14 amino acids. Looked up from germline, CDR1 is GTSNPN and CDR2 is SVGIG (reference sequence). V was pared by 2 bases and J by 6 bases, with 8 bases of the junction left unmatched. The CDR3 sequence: CAWSPGQGFAEAFF. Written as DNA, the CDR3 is TGTGCCTGGAGTCCCGGACAGGGATTTGCTGAAGCTTTCTTT. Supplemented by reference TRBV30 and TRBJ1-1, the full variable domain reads SQTIHQWPATLVQPVGSPLSLECTVEGTSNPNLYWYRQAAGRGLQLLFYSVGIGQISSEVPQNLSASRPQDRQFILSSKKLLLSDSGFYLCAWSPGQGFAEAFFGQGTRLTVV.

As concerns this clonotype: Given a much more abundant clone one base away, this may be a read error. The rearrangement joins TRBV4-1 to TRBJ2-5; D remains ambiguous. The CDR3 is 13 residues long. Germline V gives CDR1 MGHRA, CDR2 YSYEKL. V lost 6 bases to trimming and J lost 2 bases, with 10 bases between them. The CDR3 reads CASSWIVQETQYF. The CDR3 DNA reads TGCGCCAGCAGTTGGATAGTTCAAGAGACCCAGTACTTC.

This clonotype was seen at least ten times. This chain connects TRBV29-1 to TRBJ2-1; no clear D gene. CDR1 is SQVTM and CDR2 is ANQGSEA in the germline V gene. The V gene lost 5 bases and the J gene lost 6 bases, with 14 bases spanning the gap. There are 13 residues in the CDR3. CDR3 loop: CSVSRTRTNEQFF. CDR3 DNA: TGCAGCGTTTCAAGAACACGAACCAATGAGCAGTTCTTC.

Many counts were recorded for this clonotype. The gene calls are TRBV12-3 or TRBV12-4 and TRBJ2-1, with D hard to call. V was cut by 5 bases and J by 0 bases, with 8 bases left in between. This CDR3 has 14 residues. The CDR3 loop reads CASSHKSSYNEQFF. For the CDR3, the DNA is TGTGCCAGCAGTCATAAGAGCTCCTACAATGAGCAGTTCTTC.

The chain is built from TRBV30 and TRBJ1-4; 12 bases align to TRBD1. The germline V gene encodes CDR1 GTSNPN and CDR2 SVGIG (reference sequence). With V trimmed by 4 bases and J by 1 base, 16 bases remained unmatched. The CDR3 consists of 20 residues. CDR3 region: CAWNPGLGQGAVGTNEKLFF. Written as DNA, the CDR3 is TGTGCCTGGAACCCGGGGCTGGGACAGGGGGCCGTGGGAACTAATGAAAAACTGTTTTTT.

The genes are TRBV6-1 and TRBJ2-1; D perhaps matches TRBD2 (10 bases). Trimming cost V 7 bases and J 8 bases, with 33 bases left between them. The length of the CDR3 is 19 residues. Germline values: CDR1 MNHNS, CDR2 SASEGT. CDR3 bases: TGTGCCAGCACCATACAGGGACAGGGTGCCCTAGCGGGAGATTATGAGCAGTTCTTC. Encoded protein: CASTIQGQGALAGDYEQFF.

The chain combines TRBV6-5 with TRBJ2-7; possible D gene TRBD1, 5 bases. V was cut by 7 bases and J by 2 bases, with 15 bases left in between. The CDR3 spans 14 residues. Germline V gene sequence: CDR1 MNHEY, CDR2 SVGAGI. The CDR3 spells CASTTSRAPYEQYF. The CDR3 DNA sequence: TGTGCCAGCACTACCTCCAGGGCCCCCTACGAGCAGTACTTC.

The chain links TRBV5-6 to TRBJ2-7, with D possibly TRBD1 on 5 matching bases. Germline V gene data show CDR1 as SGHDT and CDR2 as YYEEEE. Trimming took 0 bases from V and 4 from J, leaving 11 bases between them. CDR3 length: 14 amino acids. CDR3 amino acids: CASSLEGIWYEQYF. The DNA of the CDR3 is TGTGCCAGCAGCTTGGAGGGGATCTGGTACGAGCAGTACTTC.

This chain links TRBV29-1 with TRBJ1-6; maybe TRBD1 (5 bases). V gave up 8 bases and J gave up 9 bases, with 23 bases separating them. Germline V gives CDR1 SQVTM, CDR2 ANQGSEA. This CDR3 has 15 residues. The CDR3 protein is CSMLDPWSGPSPLHF. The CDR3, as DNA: TGCAGCATGTTGGACCCCTGGTCAGGGCCTTCACCCCTCCACTTT.

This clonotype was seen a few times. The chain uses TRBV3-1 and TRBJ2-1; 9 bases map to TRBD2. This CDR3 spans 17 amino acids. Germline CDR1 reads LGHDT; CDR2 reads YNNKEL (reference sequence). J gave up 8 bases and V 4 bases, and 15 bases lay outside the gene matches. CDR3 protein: CASSPAASGKVGDEQFF. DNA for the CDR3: TGTGCCAGCAGCCCCGCGGCTAGCGGGAAAGTAGGGGATGAGCAGTTCTTC.

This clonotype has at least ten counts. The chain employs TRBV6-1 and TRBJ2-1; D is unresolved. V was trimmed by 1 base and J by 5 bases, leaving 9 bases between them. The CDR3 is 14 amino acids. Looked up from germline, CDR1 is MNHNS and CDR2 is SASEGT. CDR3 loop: CASSEGLEDNEQFF. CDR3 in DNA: TGTGCCAGCAGTGAAGGGCTAGAGGACAATGAGCAGTTCTTC.

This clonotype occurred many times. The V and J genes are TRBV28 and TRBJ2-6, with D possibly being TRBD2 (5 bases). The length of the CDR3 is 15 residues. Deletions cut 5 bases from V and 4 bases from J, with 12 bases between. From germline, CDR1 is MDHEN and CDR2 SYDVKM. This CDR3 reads CASSTTGLGANVLTF. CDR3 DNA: TGTGCCAGCAGTACCACGGGGTTGGGGGCCAACGTCCTGACTTTC.

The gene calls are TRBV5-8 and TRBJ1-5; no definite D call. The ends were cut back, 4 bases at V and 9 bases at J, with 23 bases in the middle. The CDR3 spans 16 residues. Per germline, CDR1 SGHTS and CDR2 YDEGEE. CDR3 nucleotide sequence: TGTGCCAGCAGCACTGCCCCGAAGGCCCGGACGCGGCCCCAGCATTTT. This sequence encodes CASSTAPKARTRPQHF.

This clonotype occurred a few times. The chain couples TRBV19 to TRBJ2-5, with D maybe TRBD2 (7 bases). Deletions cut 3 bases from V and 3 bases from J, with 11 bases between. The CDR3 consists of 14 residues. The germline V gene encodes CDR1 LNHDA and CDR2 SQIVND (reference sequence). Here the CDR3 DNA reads TGTGCCAGTAGTATTTTAGGGGGGGAAGAGACCCAGTACTTC. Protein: CASSILGGEETQYF. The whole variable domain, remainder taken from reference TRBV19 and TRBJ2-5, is DGGITQSPKYLFRKEGQNVTLSCEQNLNHDAMYWYRQDPGQGLRLIYYSQIVNDFQKGDIAEGYSVSREKKESFPLTVTSAQKNPTAFYLCASSILGGEETQYFGPGTRLLVL.

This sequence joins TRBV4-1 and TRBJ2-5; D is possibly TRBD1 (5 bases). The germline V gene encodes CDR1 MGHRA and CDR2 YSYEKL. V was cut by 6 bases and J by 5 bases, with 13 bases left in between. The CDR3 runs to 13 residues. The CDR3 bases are TGCGCCAGCAGTGCACAGGTTACGGAGACCCAGTACTTC. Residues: CASSAQVTETQYF.

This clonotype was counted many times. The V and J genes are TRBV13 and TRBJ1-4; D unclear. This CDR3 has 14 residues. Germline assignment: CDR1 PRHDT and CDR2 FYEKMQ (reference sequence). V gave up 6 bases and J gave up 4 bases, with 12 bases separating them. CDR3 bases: TGTGCCAGCAGGGCGCGCCGACTTAATGAAAAACTGTTTTTT. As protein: CASRARRLNEKLFF.